Sequencing of this TCR beta chain was carried out in a study of shared clonotypes between healthy human individuals. Study-level points and caveats: Rarefaction indicated that sorted-subset sequencing remained incomplete although depth was large. Generation of non-shared clonotypes was less probable than generation of clonotypes shared by all four donors.

TCRdb's table, derived via immunoSEQ multiplex PCR, lists solely in-frame clones and lacks some. Counted here are some 2,500,000 clones, roughly 90% occurring once; the ten biggest clones make up approximately 0.4%. Note on this clone: The antigen remains unidentified.

What was sequenced was naive CD4+ T cells from PBMCs. Subset indicated: CD45RA+ positively selected. The origin of this receptor is a young man in good health. Some clones in this sample may be carry-over from other donors' samples.

This CDR3 reads CASGLKRATYTQETQYF. CDR3 sequence (DNA): TGTGCTAGTGGTTTGAAAAGGGCTACTTACACACAAGAGACCCAGTACTTC. The V gene is TRBV12-5, the J gene TRBJ2-5; D not resolved. Germline V gene sequence: CDR1 LGHNT, CDR2 FRNRAP. V was pared by 2 bases and J by 2 bases, with 18 bases between. This CDR3 is 17 amino acids long.